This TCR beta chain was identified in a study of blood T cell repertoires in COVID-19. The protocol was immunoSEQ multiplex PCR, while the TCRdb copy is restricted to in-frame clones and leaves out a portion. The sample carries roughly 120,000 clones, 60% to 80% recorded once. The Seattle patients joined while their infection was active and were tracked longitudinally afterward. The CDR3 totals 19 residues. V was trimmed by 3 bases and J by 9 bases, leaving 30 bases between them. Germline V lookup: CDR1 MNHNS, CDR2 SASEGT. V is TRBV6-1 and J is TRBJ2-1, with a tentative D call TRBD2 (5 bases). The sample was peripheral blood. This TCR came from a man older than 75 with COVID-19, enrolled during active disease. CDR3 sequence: CASSDEIGYGLTSLGEQFF. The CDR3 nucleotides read TGTGCCAGCAGTGACGAAATAGGGTATGGACTCACTTCGCTGGGTGAGCAGTTCTTC.